The next 18 T cell receptor beta chains were all read from a single sample in a study of regulatory T cells in long-lasting Graves disease. According to the study, TCR beta libraries were built with iRepertoire HTBI primers and CDR3-region Arm-PCR. Each CDR3 protein is one row after TCRdb ran MiXCR on the multiplex PCR reads. Of around 300,000 distinct CDR3 sequences listed, under 25% are singletons. Time point described: persistent/refractory GD, antithyroid drugs over 5 years with positive TRAb. The TCR library used RNA extracted from PBMCs. The sample was peripheral blood mononuclear cells (PBMCs), taken when the disease was refractory, from a patient treated with antithyroid drugs. These receptors were taken from a female donor with Graves disease.

This clonotype was seen a handful of times. The V call is TRBV29-1, the J call TRBJ2-7, with a possible D match to TRBD1 (5 bases). The CDR3 has 14 amino acids. Trimming took 3 bases from V and 3 from J, leaving 15 bases between them. The germline gives CDR1 SQVTM, CDR2 ANQGSEA. In DNA form, the CDR3 reads TGCAGCGTTGAGGAGACCCGCGACAGCTACGAGCAGTACTTC. Its translation: CSVEETRDSYEQYF.

In its sample, this clonotype was seen a few times. The genes are TRBV27 and TRBJ1-1; D possibly corresponds to TRBD1 (5 bases). Trimming removed 6 bases from V and 3 bases from J, with 11 bases in between. This CDR3 comprises 13 residues. Germline CDR1 and CDR2: MNHEY and SMNVEV (reference sequence). The CDR3, as DNA: TGTGCCAGCAGCCCCAGGGTTTACACTGAAGCTTTCTTT. Protein product: CASSPRVYTEAFF.

This clonotype has only a few counts. V gene TRBV29-1 combines with J gene TRBJ1-1; D ambiguous. This CDR3 is 14 amino acids long. Deletions cut 3 bases from V and 4 bases from J, with 15 bases between. Germline lookup yields CDR1 SQVTM and CDR2 ANQGSEA. CDR3 in DNA: TGCAGCGTTGATGTCGGGGAAGTAGGCACTGAAGCTTTCTTT. This encodes CSVDVGEVGTEAFF.

This clonotype showed up many times. The CDR3 nucleotides are TGCGCCAGCAGCTCGGGGGACAGGGGAGACATTCAGTACTTC. Encoded protein: CASSSGDRGDIQYF. The chain links TRBV5-1 to TRBJ2-4; 10 bases agree with TRBD1. The CDR3 sequence is 14 residues long. The V gene's germline CDR1 is SGHRS and CDR2 YFSETQ. J was trimmed by 8 bases and V by 3 bases; bases with no gene match: 5.

The CDR3 here is CASSQGQSANTEAFF. The CDR3 DNA sequence: TGCGCCAGCAGCCAAGGGCAGTCAGCGAACACTGAAGCTTTCTTT. The chain couples TRBV4-1 to TRBJ1-1; D ambiguous. The CDR3 is made up of 15 amino acids. The germline V and J ends were trimmed by 1 base and 1 base, with 10 bases remaining between them. Per the germline V gene, CDR1 is MGHRA and CDR2 is YSYEKL.

This clonotype turned up a few times. The rearrangement joins TRBV6-1 to TRBJ1-5; the D gene is possibly TRBD1 (5 bases). The germline V gene encodes CDR1 MNHNS and CDR2 SASEGT. There are 14 residues in the CDR3. V was shortened by 10 bases and J by 7 bases, with 20 bases between the two germline ends. CDR3 nucleotide sequence: TGTGCCACCAGGGAAGGGGTCGTGTGGCAGCCCCAGCATTTT. Amino acids: CATREGVVWQPQHF.

This clonotype was detected many times. J is TRBJ2-7 and V is TRBV2; D unclear. Trimming removed 8 bases from V and 3 bases from J, with 8 bases in between. The CDR3 extends over 11 amino acids. Germline assignment: CDR1 SNHLY and CDR2 FYNNEI. CDR3 residues: CASRVHYEQYF. The CDR3 DNA reads as TGTGCCAGCCGTGTCCACTACGAGCAGTACTTC. The full variable domain, rest sourced from reference TRBV2 and TRBJ2-7, is EPEVTQTPSHQVTQMGQEVILRCVPISNHLYFYWYRQILGQKVEFLVSFYNNEISEKSEIFDDQFSVERPDGSNFTLKIRSTKLEDSAMYFCASRVHYEQYFGPGTRLTVT.

In this sample, this clonotype turned up many times. This chain joins TRBV12-3 or TRBV12-4 and TRBJ1-5; D is unresolved. The CDR3 runs to 18 residues. V was shortened by 2 bases and J by 0 bases, with 17 bases between the two germline ends. In DNA, the CDR3 is TGTGCCAGCAGTTTATTCTCCAGGCTATCTTATAGCAATCAGCCCCAGCATTTT. Its protein is CASSLFSRLSYSNQPQHF.

This clonotype was seen at least ten times. V gene TRBV3-1 combines with J gene TRBJ2-5; no reliable D call. The CDR3 is 14 residues long. Germline V CDR1 and CDR2: LGHDT, YNNKEL (reference sequence). V lost 0 bases and J 1 base, leaving 6 bases between the germline ends. The CDR3 bases are TGTGCCAGCAGCCAAGAGGTGGGCCAAGAGACCCAGTACTTC. Translated: CASSQEVGQETQYF.

The chain combines TRBV18 with TRBJ2-1, with 8 nucleotides matching TRBD1. The germline CDR1 and CDR2 sequences are KGHSH and LQKENI. This CDR3 is built from 14 residues. Losses at the gene ends were 4 bases for V and 5 bases for J; bases not matched to a gene: 4. The CDR3 is CASSLTGADNEQFF. CDR3 DNA: TGTGCCAGCTCACTGACAGGGGCGGACAATGAGCAGTTCTTC.

This clonotype was recorded a few times. The chain couples TRBV29-1 to TRBJ1-1, with D possibly TRBD1 on 5 matching bases. Trimming shortened V by 0 bases and J by 11 bases, and 13 bases separated the two germline ends. Germline assignment: CDR1 SQVTM and CDR2 ANQGSEA. The CDR3 runs to 12 residues. The CDR3 loop is CSVEEGTSGAFF. Written as DNA, the CDR3 is TGCAGCGTTGAAGAGGGGACTTCTGGGGCTTTCTTT.

This chain uses TRBV7-2 with TRBJ2-5; 9 nucleotides line up with TRBD2. V was pared by 3 bases and J by 5 bases, with 4 bases of the junction left unmatched. The CDR3 is 14 amino acids. CDR1 and CDR2 (germline): SGHTA, FQGNSA. CDR3 sequence reads: CASSFSGSPETQYF. The CDR3 DNA reads as TGTGCCAGCAGCTTTAGCGGGAGTCCGGAGACCCAGTACTTC.

This clonotype has just a few counts. The rearrangement joins TRBV18 to TRBJ1-5, with TRBD1 identical over 9 bases. The CDR3 has 15 amino acids. The ends lost 5 bases at V and 4 bases at J; junction bases unmatched: 6. Per the germline V gene, CDR1 is KGHSH and CDR2 is LQKENI. CDR3 sequence (DNA): TGTGCCAGCTCATCGGCGGGGACAGGGAATCAGCCCCAGCATTTT. As protein: CASSSAGTGNQPQHF.

This clonotype came up a few times. The V gene is TRBV6-1, the J gene TRBJ1-5; no definite D call. Germline values: CDR1 MNHNS, CDR2 SASEGT. The CDR3 is made up of 13 amino acids. Trimming shortened V by 5 bases and J by 6 bases, and 11 bases separated the two germline ends. The CDR3 loop reads CASSLLLSQPQHF. CDR3 nucleotide sequence: TGTGCCAGCAGTTTACTATTGAGTCAGCCCCAGCATTTT.

J is TRBJ2-5 and V is TRBV7-2, with D possibly TRBD2 on 6 matching bases. The CDR3 covers 20 residues. The V gene's germline CDR1 is SGHTA and CDR2 FQGNSA. V lost 5 bases to trimming and J lost 4 bases, with 32 bases between them. CDR3 in amino acids: CASSPSFLALVGGRVETQYF. The CDR3 nucleotides read TGTGCCAGCAGCCCTTCCTTCTTGGCGTTGGTAGGAGGGCGGGTAGAGACCCAGTACTTC.

There are many counts of this clonotype. The gene calls are TRBV7-2 and TRBJ1-1; D unclear. The V and J ends lost 1 base and 6 bases respectively, with 9 bases between them. Looked up from germline, CDR1 is SGHTA and CDR2 is FQGNSA. This CDR3 is built from 13 residues. The CDR3 bases are TGTGCCAGCAGCTTAGTGACCAGGCCTGAAGCTTTCTTT. Translated: CASSLVTRPEAFF.

This clonotype showed up many times. The chain carries TRBV28 and TRBJ2-7; 10 nucleotides match TRBD2. V gave up 6 bases and J gave up 6 bases; unmatched junction bases: 11. The CDR3 consists of 15 residues. The germline V gene encodes CDR1 MDHEN and CDR2 SYDVKM. The CDR3 DNA follows: TGTGCCAGCAGCGAACCCCTAGCGGGAGAAAGCGAGCAGTACTTC. Translation: CASSEPLAGESEQYF.

Note on this clonotype: Relative to the germline gene, one junction end is altered; a read error may explain this. The rearrangement links TRBV28 to TRBJ2-7, with D possibly matching TRBD1 (6 bases). There are 14 residues in the CDR3. CDR1 and CDR2 from the germline V gene are MDHEN and SYDVKM. In DNA form, the CDR3 reads TGTGCCGGCAGTTTTCGGGACACTAACTACGAGCAGTACTTC. Protein: CAGSFRDTNYEQYF.